Sequencing of this T cell receptor beta chain was carried out in a study of metastatic and nonmetastatic thyroid tumors. Study-level background: Repertoires from blood and tumor or nodule tissue of malignant and benign thyroid patients were compared. Study-wide findings and caveats: Malignant thyroid tumors reportedly exceeded benign nodules significantly in TCR beta diversity, with the difference appearing in blood and tumor.

All patients were treatment-naive before thyroid surgery. Methods used by the authors: A classifier for distant metastasis in papillary thyroid cancer was constructed using CDR3 differences observed across clinicopathological groups. TCRdb used MiXCR to call clones anew from the PCR reads. The V and J calls were determined by TCRdb, not by the authors. This sample yields some 39,000 clones, of which about 15% are seen a single time; about 20% belongs to the top ten. Germline CDR1 SQVTM, CDR2 ANQGSEA. The length of the CDR3 is 15 residues. V was pared by 5 bases and J by 5 bases, with 8 bases of the junction left unmatched. Details on this clone: Its antigen remains unidentified.

The V gene is TRBV29-1, the J gene TRBJ2-2, with TRBD1 matching over 10 bases. The TCR sequence derives from a female donor with papillary thyroid cancer or a benign thyroid nodule (not recorded which). Some clones in this sample may be carry-over from other donors' samples. Sequenced input: blood. The CDR3 spells CSVYLGQGGTGELFF. CDR3 bases: TGCAGCGTTTATCTAGGACAGGGGGGTACCGGGGAGCTGTTTTTT.